This T cell receptor (beta chain) was captured by sequencing in a study of spatial heterogeneity in lung cancer (dated by TCRdb to the late 2010s). At the level of the whole study: Donors were around 71 patients with early-stage, untreated non-small cell lung cancer from the lung TRACERx cohort. Both alpha and beta chains were TCR-sequenced in around 230 tumor regions, about 64 matched nontumor lung samples and some 50 PBMC samples obtained at surgery. Beta-chain transcripts were consistently detected in greater numbers than alpha-chain transcripts, which likely reflects a higher abundance of beta-chain transcripts. Follow-up PBMC samples were sequenced whenever available, with a median time to follow-up of roughly 22 months after resection. In non-small cell lung cancer, the study made a quantitative comparison of TCR alpha and beta repertoires among multiple tumor regions, matched nontumor lung and blood. In the raw uncorrected reads, each unique combination of TCR and UMI appeared more than ten times on average. Nonsynonymous mutation counts, determined by whole-exome sequencing of tumor tissue, were related to features of the TCR repertoire.

In the paper's terms, the time point label means: blood at routine non-recurrence follow-up after resection. TCR sequencing used whole RNA extracted from tumor and nontumor lung tissue, or from cryopreserved PBMC samples, without cell sorting. Only patients with enough RNA available from two or more tumor regions were chosen for TCR sequencing. In this sample, this clonotype turned up a few times. Its cognate antigen has yet to be identified. Base qualities are not recorded, but no much larger clone differs from it by a single base. The germline V gene gives CDR1 as LGHNA and CDR2 as YNFKEQ. The CDR3 has 18 amino acids, counting the end cysteine and phenylalanine. Only the CDR3 part of the read is kept: 54 bases, read in frame from the first base. V is clipped by 5 bases and J by 4 bases, and the sequence between their germline boundaries is 23 bases long. Libraries came from 5' RACE. This sample was sequenced with a NextSeq 500. The TCR library protocol attached a unique molecular identifier to each TCR cDNA molecule to allow correction of PCR and sequencing errors. Per the original workflow: Decombinator tools were used for TCR identification, UMI-based error correction and CDR3 extraction. TCRs above a frequency of 2 per 1,000, corresponding to the top 1% of the tumor frequency distribution, were defined as expanded. Rényi diversity was computed with the R vegan package after subsampling each repertoire 100 times to 5,000 TCRs. CDR3 similarity networks were built from amino acid triplet string-kernel similarity, connecting CDR3s with pairwise similarity above 0.82. Through fastp at Q25 and MiXCR, TCRdb rebuilt clones from the public reads, retaining in-frame beta chains. Entries that share a CDR3 protein sequence are merged under the most common genes and DNA. TCRdb's processing, not the authors' own work, is the source of the V and J calls. The sample contains approximately 110,000 distinct CDR3 sequences, 11% of them found a single time. Roughly a quarter of the sample rests with the top ten.

Broader findings and caveats from the paper: Confirming at a functional level the hypothesis that regional TCRs recognize regional mutations was considered to require additional single-cell paired TCR alpha and beta sequencing. Ubiquitous expanded tumor TCRs showed up in blood more often at tumor resection than at routine follow-up. Only approximately 13 patients were included in the comparisons of baseline and follow-up blood repertoires.

This TCR was recovered from a female donor with early-stage non-small cell lung cancer. The sample was PBMCs, taken at follow-up. In this chain, TRBV4-2 is recombined with TRBJ1-4; no D gene can be assigned with confidence. The bases are TGTGCCAGCAGCAAATCCGCTACTGGAGGCTCGGTTAATGAAAAACTGTTTTTT. This yields the protein CASSKSATGGSVNEKLFF.